The present T cell receptor (beta chain) was sequenced within a study of blood T cell repertoires in COVID-19. This CDR3 spans 16 amino acids. V was clipped by 1 base and J by 3 bases, with 11 bases between them. Germline-derived CDR1 and CDR2 are SGHKS and YYEKEE (reference sequence). Libraries were prepared by immunoSEQ multiplex PCR; TCRdb keeps only in-frame clonotypes and omits some of them. The sample has about 250,000 clones, roughly nine tenths seen once. Participants were placed into cohorts based on the clinical history they reported. The sequenced material came from PBMCs or T cells enriched from blood (not recorded which). The sequence derives from a woman under 40 with acute COVID-19. The chain recombines TRBV5-5 with TRBJ1-6, with D uncertain. CDR3 in amino acids: CASSLLSGNYNSPLHF. The CDR3 DNA reads as TGTGCCAGCAGCTTGTTATCCGGGAACTATAATTCACCCCTCCACTTT.